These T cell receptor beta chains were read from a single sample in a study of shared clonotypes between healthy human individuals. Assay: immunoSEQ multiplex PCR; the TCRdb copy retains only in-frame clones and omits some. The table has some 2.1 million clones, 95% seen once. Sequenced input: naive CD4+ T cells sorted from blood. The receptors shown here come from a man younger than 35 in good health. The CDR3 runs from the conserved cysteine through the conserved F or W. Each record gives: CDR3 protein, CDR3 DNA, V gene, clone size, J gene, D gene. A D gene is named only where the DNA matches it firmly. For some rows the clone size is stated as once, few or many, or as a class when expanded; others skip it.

cdr3_aa: CASSLLAGGSGNTIYF; cdr3_nt: TGTGCCAGCAGCTTGTTGGCAGGGGGCTCTGGAAACACCATATATTTT; v_call: TRBV5-6; clone_size: .; j_call: TRBJ1-3; d_call: TRBD1
cdr3_aa: CASTLGGDPNTEAFF; cdr3_nt: TGTGCCAGCACCCTCGGAGGGGACCCGAACACTGAAGCTTTCTTT; v_call: TRBV2; clone_size: .; j_call: TRBJ1-1; d_call: .
cdr3_aa: CASRTTSGGDEQFF; cdr3_nt: TGTGCCAGCAGAACGACCAGCGGGGGAGATGAGCAGTTCTTC; v_call: TRBV6-1; clone_size: once; j_call: TRBJ2-1; d_call: TRBD2
cdr3_aa: CASSLPGLDTTDTQYF; cdr3_nt: TGTGCCAGCAGCTTGCCGGGACTAGACACAACAGATACGCAGTATTTT; v_call: TRBV5-4; clone_size: .; j_call: TRBJ2-3; d_call: TRBD2
cdr3_aa: CASSEWGQETQYF; cdr3_nt: TGTGCCAGCAGTGAATGGGGGCAAGAGACCCAGTACTTC; v_call: TRBV2; clone_size: .; j_call: TRBJ2-5; d_call: .
cdr3_aa: CASSQEDRVFSGNTIYF; cdr3_nt: TGCGCCAGCAGCCAAGAAGACAGGGTCTTCTCTGGAAACACCATATATTTT; v_call: TRBV4-3; clone_size: .; j_call: TRBJ1-3; d_call: TRBD1
cdr3_aa: CASSKDYSQYF; cdr3_nt: TGTGCCAGCAGTAAGGACTATTCGCAGTATTTT; v_call: TRBV28; clone_size: .; j_call: TRBJ2-3; d_call: .
cdr3_aa: CASSRPDRDEQFF; cdr3_nt: TGTGCCAGCAGTCGACCGGATCGGGATGAGCAGTTCTTC; v_call: TRBV25-1; clone_size: .; j_call: TRBJ2-1; d_call: .
cdr3_aa: CASSVGPPGGTIYF; cdr3_nt: TGTGCCAGCAGCGTAGGTCCCCCAGGAGGCACCATATATTTT; v_call: TRBV9; clone_size: .; j_call: TRBJ1-3; d_call: .
cdr3_aa: CASSSTPGVGEKLFF; cdr3_nt: TGTGCCAGCAGCTCAACGCCAGGGGTGGGGGAAAAACTGTTTTTT; v_call: TRBV6-5; clone_size: .; j_call: TRBJ1-4; d_call: .
cdr3_aa: CAISEGLEAFF; cdr3_nt: TGTGCCATCAGTGAGGGACTTGAAGCTTTCTTT; v_call: TRBV10-3; clone_size: .; j_call: TRBJ1-1; d_call: .
cdr3_aa: CAWSPLGDVSYEQYF; cdr3_nt: TGTGCCTGGAGTCCCCTTGGGGACGTCTCCTACGAGCAGTACTTC; v_call: TRBV30; clone_size: .; j_call: TRBJ2-7; d_call: .